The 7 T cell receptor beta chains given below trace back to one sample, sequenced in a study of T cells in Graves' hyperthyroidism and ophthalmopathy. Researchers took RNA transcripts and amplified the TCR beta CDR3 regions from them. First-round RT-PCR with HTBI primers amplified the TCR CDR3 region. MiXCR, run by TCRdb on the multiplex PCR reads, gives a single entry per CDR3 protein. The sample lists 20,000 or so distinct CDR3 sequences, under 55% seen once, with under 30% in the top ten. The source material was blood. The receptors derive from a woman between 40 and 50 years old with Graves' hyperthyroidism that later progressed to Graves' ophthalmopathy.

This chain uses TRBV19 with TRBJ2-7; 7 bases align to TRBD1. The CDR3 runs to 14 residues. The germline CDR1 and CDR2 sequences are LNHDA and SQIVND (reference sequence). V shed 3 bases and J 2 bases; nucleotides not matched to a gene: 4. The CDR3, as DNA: TGTGCCAGTAGTATCCGACAGGGAACCTACGAGCAGTACTTC. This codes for CASSIRQGTYEQYF. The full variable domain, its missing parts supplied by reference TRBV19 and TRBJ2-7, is DGGITQSPKYLFRKEGQNVTLSCEQNLNHDAMYWYRQDPGQGLRLIYYSQIVNDFQKGDIAEGYSVSREKKESFPLTVTSAQKNPTAFYLCASSIRQGTYEQYFGPGTRLTVT.

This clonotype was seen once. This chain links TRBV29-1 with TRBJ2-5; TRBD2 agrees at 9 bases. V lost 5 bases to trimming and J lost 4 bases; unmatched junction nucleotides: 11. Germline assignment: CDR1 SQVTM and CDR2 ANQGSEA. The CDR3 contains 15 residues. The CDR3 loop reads CSVSSGTSGLETQYF. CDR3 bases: TGCAGCGTTTCTAGCGGGACTTCGGGTTTAGAGACCCAGTACTTC.

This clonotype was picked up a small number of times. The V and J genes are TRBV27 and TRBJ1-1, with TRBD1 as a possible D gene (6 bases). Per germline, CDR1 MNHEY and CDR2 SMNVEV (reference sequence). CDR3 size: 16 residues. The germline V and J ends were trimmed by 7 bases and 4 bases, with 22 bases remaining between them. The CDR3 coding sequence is TGTGCCAGCACCCTTAGTGGGGGCGCCCAGGGCACTGAAGCTTTCTTT. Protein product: CASTLSGGAQGTEAFF.

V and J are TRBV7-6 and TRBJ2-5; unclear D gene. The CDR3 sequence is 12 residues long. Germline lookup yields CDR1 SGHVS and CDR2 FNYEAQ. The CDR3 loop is CASHIGQETQYF. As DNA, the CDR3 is TGTGCTAGCCATATCGGGCAGGAGACCCAGTACTTC.

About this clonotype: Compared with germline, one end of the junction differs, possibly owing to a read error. The CDR3 here is CASSLGPGGDLEGTRYF. Written as DNA, the CDR3 is TGTGCCAGCAGTTTAGGCCCCGGGGGAGATTTGGAGGGGACCCGGTACTTC. This sequence joins TRBV7-9 and TRBJ2-5; perhaps TRBD2 as D (6 bases). Germline-derived CDR1 and CDR2 are SEHNR and FQNEAQ (reference sequence). The CDR3 has 17 residues.

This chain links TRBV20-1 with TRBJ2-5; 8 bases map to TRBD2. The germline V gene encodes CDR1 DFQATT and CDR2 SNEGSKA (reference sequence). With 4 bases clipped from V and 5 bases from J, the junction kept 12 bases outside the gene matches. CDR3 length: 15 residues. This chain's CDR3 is CSAKGTRVWGETQYF. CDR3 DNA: TGCAGTGCTAAAGGGACTAGGGTCTGGGGGGAGACCCAGTACTTC.

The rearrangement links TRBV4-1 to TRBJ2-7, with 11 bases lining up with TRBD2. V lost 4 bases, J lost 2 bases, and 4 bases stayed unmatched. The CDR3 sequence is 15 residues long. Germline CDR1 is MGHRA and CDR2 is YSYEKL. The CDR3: CASSPGLAVTYEQYF. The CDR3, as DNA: TGCGCCAGCAGCCCGGGACTAGCGGTAACCTACGAGCAGTACTTC.